The sequence of this TCR beta chain was determined in a study of cytomegalovirus exposure and HLA in healthy donors. Study-level findings and limits: A later analysis reportedly found that, within productive TCRs, an Asian-associated ancestry cluster had fewer N-insertions than the mean observed across the approximately 660 donors. Association of a missense DCLRE1C variant with TCR beta V- and J-gene trimming was reported in a later analysis.

PCR primers comprised 60 Vbeta and 13 Jbeta primers. Some clones are missing from TCRdb's copy, which holds only in-frame ones; the method was immunoSEQ multiplex PCR. The table includes more than 90,000 clones, about four fifths detected once. Unmatched junction bases numbered 3, after V lost 0 bases and J lost 2 bases. This CDR3 has 16 amino acids. Germline loops: CDR1 SGHRS, CDR2 YFSETQ. Comments on this clone: Its antigen is still unknown. This same CDR3 is encoded by further DNA sequences in the sample.

The TCR comes from a woman in her thirties or forties in good health and CMV-seropositive. The source material was PBMCs. V gene TRBV5-1 combines with J gene TRBJ2-5, with 11 bases fitting TRBD2. The CDR3 protein is CASSLGGTSGQETQYF. In nucleotides, the CDR3 is TGCGCCAGCAGCTTGGGGGGGACTAGCGGACAAGAGACCCAGTACTTC.